The rows below give T cell receptor beta chains drawn from one sample of a study of blood T cell repertoires in COVID-19. Sequencing was performed with immunoSEQ multiplex PCR; in TCRdb, only in-frame clones are kept and a portion is missing. This sample yields roughly 50,000 clones, of which approximately 80% are seen a single time; 7% to 8.5% belongs to the top ten. Material for sequencing was peripheral blood. These receptors all come from a man in his forties with acute or convalescent COVID-19. The CDR3 runs from the conserved cysteine through the conserved F or W. The order of the fields is D gene, clone size, V gene, J gene, CDR3 protein, CDR3 DNA. D genes are given only for firm matches. Size tells how often a clone was seen (once, few, many) or the class of an expanded clone, and some rows leave it out.

d_call: TRBD2; clone_size: -; v_call: TRBV29-1; j_call: TRBJ2-1; cdr3_aa: CSVASRGVNEQFF; cdr3_nt: TGCAGCGTTGCGTCGCGGGGGGTTAATGAGCAGTTCTTC
d_call: TRBD2; clone_size: -; v_call: TRBV5-1; j_call: TRBJ2-1; cdr3_aa: CASSLRVSGGLTYNEQFF; cdr3_nt: TGCGCCAGCAGCTTACGGGTATCGGGAGGGTTGACCTACAATGAGCAGTTCTTC
d_call: TRBD1; clone_size: -; v_call: TRBV5-1; j_call: TRBJ2-7; cdr3_aa: CASSLTGEYEQYF; cdr3_nt: TGCGCCAGCAGCTTAACAGGGGAGTACGAGCAGTACTTC
d_call: -; clone_size: -; v_call: TRBV18; j_call: TRBJ1-1; cdr3_aa: CASSSTGGNTEAFF; cdr3_nt: TGTGCCAGCTCTTCGACAGGAGGAAACACTGAAGCTTTCTTT
d_call: TRBD1; clone_size: -; v_call: TRBV4-1; j_call: TRBJ1-1; cdr3_aa: CASSQVGQGRRTEAFF; cdr3_nt: TGCGCCAGTAGCCAAGTGGGACAGGGGCGGCGAACTGAAGCTTTCTTT
d_call: TRBD1; clone_size: -; v_call: TRBV3-1/TRBV3-2; j_call: TRBJ1-1; cdr3_aa: CASSQTGGSTEAFF; cdr3_nt: TGTGCCAGCAGCCAAACAGGGGGGAGTACTGAAGCTTTCTTT
d_call: -; clone_size: -; v_call: TRBV3-1/TRBV3-2; j_call: TRBJ1-6; cdr3_aa: CASSQGTGGNSPLHF; cdr3_nt: TGTGCCAGCAGCCAAGGGACCGGGGGTAATTCACCCCTCCACTTT
d_call: -; clone_size: -; v_call: TRBV27; j_call: TRBJ2-7; cdr3_aa: CASRRQLSYEQYF; cdr3_nt: TGTGCCAGCAGGAGACAGCTGTCCTACGAGCAGTACTTC
d_call: -; clone_size: -; v_call: TRBV4-1; j_call: TRBJ2-7; cdr3_aa: CASSPDSFYEQYF; cdr3_nt: TGCGCCAGCAGCCCCGACAGCTTCTACGAGCAGTACTTC
d_call: -; clone_size: -; v_call: TRBV5-4; j_call: TRBJ2-1; cdr3_aa: CASSLIQNNEQFF; cdr3_nt: TGTGCCAGCAGCTTGATACAGAACAATGAGCAGTTCTTC
d_call: -; clone_size: -; v_call: TRBV7-2; j_call: TRBJ2-1; cdr3_aa: CASSLVRGDREQFF; cdr3_nt: TGTGCCAGCAGCTTAGTCCGCGGAGATCGAGAGCAGTTCTTC
d_call: -; clone_size: once; v_call: TRBV5-4; j_call: TRBJ1-1; cdr3_aa: CASSFSQGGVEAFF; cdr3_nt: TGTGCCAGCAGCTTTTCTCAGGGTGGGGTCGAAGCTTTCTTT
d_call: -; clone_size: -; v_call: TRBV6-1; j_call: TRBJ1-4; cdr3_aa: CASREGAGNEKLFF; cdr3_nt: TGTGCCAGCAGGGAAGGGGCCGGTAATGAAAAACTGTTTTTT
d_call: -; clone_size: -; v_call: TRBV9; j_call: TRBJ2-3; cdr3_aa: CASSVVAASTDTQYF; cdr3_nt: TGTGCCAGCAGCGTAGTCGCGGCGAGCACAGATACGCAGTATTTT
d_call: -; clone_size: few; v_call: TRBV5-1; j_call: TRBJ2-3; cdr3_aa: CASRGVADTQYF; cdr3_nt: TGCGCCAGCAGAGGGGTGGCAGATACGCAGTATTTT
d_call: -; clone_size: -; v_call: TRBV10-2; j_call: TRBJ1-3; cdr3_aa: CASRDVNRAGNTIYF; cdr3_nt: TGCGCCAGCAGGGATGTCAACAGGGCTGGAAACACCATATATTTT
d_call: -; clone_size: -; v_call: TRBV5-3; j_call: TRBJ1-5; cdr3_aa: CARSLTTLTEPQHF; cdr3_nt: TGTGCCAGAAGCTTAACCACGTTGACAGAGCCCCAGCATTTT
d_call: -; clone_size: -; v_call: TRBV15; j_call: TRBJ1-4; cdr3_aa: CATSRTRDTNEKLFF; cdr3_nt: TGTGCCACCTCCCGAACCCGGGATACTAATGAAAAACTGTTTTTT
d_call: -; clone_size: once; v_call: TRBV30; j_call: TRBJ2-1; cdr3_aa: CAWSVRGLYNEQFF; cdr3_nt: TGTGCCTGGAGTGTACGGGGACTTTACAATGAGCAGTTCTTC
d_call: -; clone_size: -; v_call: TRBV12-3/TRBV12-4; j_call: TRBJ2-5; cdr3_aa: CASGRRETQYF; cdr3_nt: TGTGCCAGCGGGAGAAGGGAGACCCAGTACTTC
d_call: -; clone_size: -; v_call: TRBV2; j_call: TRBJ2-7; cdr3_aa: CASSVNTGNYEQYF; cdr3_nt: TGTGCCAGCAGTGTAAACACAGGGAACTACGAGCAGTACTTC
d_call: TRBD1; clone_size: once; v_call: TRBV4-1; j_call: TRBJ2-2; cdr3_aa: CASSQEQGADTGELFF; cdr3_nt: TGCGCCAGCAGCCAGGAACAGGGGGCGGACACCGGGGAGCTGTTTTTT
d_call: TRBD1; clone_size: -; v_call: TRBV19; j_call: TRBJ2-2; cdr3_aa: CASSVTGFAGELFF; cdr3_nt: TGTGCCAGTAGTGTGACAGGGTTCGCCGGGGAGCTGTTTTTT
d_call: -; clone_size: few; v_call: TRBV6-6; j_call: TRBJ2-2; cdr3_aa: CASSYPGDTGELFF; cdr3_nt: TGTGCCAGCAGTTATCCAGGGGACACCGGGGAGCTGTTTTTT
d_call: -; clone_size: -; v_call: TRBV9; j_call: TRBJ1-2; cdr3_aa: CASSVALQGGGYTF; cdr3_nt: TGTGCCAGCAGCGTAGCCCTCCAGGGAGGCGGCTACACCTTC
d_call: TRBD1; clone_size: few; v_call: TRBV9; j_call: TRBJ1-1; cdr3_aa: CASSVSGGNSGDTEAFF; cdr3_nt: TGTGCCAGCAGCGTCTCAGGGGGAAATTCGGGGGACACTGAAGCTTTCTTT
d_call: -; clone_size: -; v_call: TRBV3-1/TRBV3-2; j_call: TRBJ2-5; cdr3_aa: CASSQDIGHSQETQYF; cdr3_nt: TGTGCCAGCAGCCAAGATATAGGACACTCACAAGAGACCCAGTACTTC
d_call: TRBD2; clone_size: -; v_call: TRBV11-2; j_call: TRBJ2-7; cdr3_aa: CASSRPAGEQYF; cdr3_nt: TGTGCCAGCAGCCGGCCAGCGGGGGAGCAGTACTTC
d_call: -; clone_size: -; v_call: TRBV11-2; j_call: TRBJ2-7; cdr3_aa: CASSLEQGGIREQYF; cdr3_nt: TGTGCCAGCAGCTTAGAACAGGGCGGAATTAGGGAGCAGTACTTC
d_call: -; clone_size: -; v_call: TRBV10-3; j_call: TRBJ1-5; cdr3_aa: CAISPTDRSNQPQHF; cdr3_nt: TGTGCCATCAGTCCAACCGACAGAAGCAATCAGCCCCAGCATTTT
d_call: -; clone_size: -; v_call: TRBV9; j_call: TRBJ1-2; cdr3_aa: CASSARGGESYGYTF; cdr3_nt: TGTGCCAGCAGCGCGAGAGGGGGGGAGAGCTATGGCTACACCTTC
d_call: -; clone_size: -; v_call: TRBV20-1; j_call: TRBJ2-7; cdr3_aa: CSVQQGYEQYF; cdr3_nt: TGCAGTGTCCAACAGGGCTACGAGCAGTACTTC